The sequence of this T cell receptor (beta chain) was determined in a study of shared clonotypes between healthy human individuals. Germline CDR1 SGHRS, CDR2 YFSETQ. The CDR3 has 13 amino acids. Trimming shortened V by 1 base and J by 4 bases, and 8 bases separated the two germline ends. The table came from immunoSEQ multiplex PCR; TCRdb's copy has only in-frame clones and leaves some out. The sample has millions of clones; roughly 94% are singletons. This clone was detected many times. Its matching antigen is unknown. General observations from the study: Across a few donors, naive CD4 shared 5% to 6%, naive CD8 more than 3%, memory CD4 roughly 2.4%, memory CD8 about 0.38%.

The sequenced sample consisted of naive CD4+ T cells sorted from blood. The subset is: CD45RA+ positively selected. The chain carries TRBV5-1 and TRBJ1-2, with D maybe TRBD1 (6 bases). This sequence was found in a man between 18 and 35 years old in good health. The CDR3 bases are TGCGCCAGCAGCTTGACGACAGGCTATGGCTACACCTTC. Amino acids: CASSLTTGYGYTF.